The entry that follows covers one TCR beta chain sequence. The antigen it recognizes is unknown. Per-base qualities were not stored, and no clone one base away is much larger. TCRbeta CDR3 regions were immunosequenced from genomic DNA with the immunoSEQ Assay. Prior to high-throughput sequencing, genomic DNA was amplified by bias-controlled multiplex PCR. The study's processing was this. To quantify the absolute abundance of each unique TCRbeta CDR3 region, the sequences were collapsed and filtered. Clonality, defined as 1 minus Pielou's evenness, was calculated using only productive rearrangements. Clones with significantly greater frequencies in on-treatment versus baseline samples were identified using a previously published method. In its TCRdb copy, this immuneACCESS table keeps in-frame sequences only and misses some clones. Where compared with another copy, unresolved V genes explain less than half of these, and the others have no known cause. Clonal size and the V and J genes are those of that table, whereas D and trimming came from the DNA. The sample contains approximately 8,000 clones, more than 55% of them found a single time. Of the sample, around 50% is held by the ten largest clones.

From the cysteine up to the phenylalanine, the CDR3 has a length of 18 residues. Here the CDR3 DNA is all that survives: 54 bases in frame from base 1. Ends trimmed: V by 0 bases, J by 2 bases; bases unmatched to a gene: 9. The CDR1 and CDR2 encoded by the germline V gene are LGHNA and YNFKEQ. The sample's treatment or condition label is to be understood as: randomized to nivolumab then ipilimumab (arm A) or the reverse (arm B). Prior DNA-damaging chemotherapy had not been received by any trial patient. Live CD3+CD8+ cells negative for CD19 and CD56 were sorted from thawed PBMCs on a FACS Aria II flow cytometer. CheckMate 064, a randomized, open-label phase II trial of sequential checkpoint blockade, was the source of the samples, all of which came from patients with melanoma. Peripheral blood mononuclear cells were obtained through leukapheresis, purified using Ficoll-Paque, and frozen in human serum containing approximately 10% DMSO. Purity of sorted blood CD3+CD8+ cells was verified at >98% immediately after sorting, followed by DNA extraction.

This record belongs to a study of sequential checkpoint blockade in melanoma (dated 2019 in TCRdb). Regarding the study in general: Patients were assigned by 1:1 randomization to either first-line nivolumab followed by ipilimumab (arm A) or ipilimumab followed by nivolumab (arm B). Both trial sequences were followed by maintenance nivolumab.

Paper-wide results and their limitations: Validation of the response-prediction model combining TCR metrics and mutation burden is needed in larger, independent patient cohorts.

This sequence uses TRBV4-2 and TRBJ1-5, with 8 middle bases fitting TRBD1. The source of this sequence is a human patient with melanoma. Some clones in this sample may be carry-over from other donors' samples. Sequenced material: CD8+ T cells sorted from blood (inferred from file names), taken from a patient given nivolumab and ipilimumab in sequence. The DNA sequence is TGTGCCAGCAGCCAAGATTTACAGGGGGTGAACGGCAATCAGCCCCAGCATTTT. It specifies CASSQDLQGVNGNQPQHF.